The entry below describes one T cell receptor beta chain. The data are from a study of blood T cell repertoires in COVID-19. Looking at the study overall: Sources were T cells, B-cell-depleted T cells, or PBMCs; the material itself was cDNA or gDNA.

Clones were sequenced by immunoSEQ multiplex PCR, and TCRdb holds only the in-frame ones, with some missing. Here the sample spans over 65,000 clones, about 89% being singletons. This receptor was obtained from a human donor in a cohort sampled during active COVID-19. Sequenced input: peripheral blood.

DNA of the CDR3: TGTGCCAGCAATTCGGGACAGGTAATAAGTGAGCAGTACTTC. As protein: CASNSGQVISEQYF. The chain uses TRBV28 and TRBJ2-7, with 8 bases fitting TRBD1. CDR3 length: 14 residues. The V gene's germline CDR1 is MDHEN and CDR2 SYDVKM. The J segment lost 7 bases and the V segment lost 7 bases, leaving 12 bases of the junction unmatched.